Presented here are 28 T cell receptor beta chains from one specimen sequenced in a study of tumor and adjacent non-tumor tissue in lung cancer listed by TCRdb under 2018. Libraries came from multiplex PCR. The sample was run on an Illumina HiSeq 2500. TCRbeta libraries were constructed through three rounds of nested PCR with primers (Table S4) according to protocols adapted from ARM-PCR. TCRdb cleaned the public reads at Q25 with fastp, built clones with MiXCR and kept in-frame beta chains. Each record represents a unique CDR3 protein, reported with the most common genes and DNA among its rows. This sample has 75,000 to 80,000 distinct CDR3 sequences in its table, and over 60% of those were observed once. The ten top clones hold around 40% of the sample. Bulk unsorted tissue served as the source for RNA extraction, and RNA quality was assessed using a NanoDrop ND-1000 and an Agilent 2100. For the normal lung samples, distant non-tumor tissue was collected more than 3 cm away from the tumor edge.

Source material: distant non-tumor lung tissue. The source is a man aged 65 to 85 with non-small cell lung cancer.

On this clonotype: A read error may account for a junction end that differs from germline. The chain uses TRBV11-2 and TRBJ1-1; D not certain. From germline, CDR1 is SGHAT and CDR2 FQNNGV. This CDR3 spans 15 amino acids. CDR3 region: CASSFANSRITETFF. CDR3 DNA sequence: TGTGCCAGCAGTTTCGCCAATTCAAGGATCACTGAAACTTTCTTT.

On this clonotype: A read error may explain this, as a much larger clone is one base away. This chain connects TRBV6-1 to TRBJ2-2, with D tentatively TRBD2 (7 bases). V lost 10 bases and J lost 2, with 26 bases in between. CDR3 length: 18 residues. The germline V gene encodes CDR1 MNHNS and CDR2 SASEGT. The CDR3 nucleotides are TGTGCCACGGGGGGCTTCTTCTTCGTGGGGGATAACACCGGGGAGCTGTTTTTT. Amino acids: CATGGFFFVGDNTGELFF.

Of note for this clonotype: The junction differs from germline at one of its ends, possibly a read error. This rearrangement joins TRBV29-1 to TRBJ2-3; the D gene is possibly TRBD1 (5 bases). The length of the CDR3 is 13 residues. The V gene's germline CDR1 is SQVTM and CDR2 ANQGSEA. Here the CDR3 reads CSVTGQGTETQYF. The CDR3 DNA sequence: TGCAGTGTTACTGGGCAGGGCACAGAAACGCAGTATTTT.

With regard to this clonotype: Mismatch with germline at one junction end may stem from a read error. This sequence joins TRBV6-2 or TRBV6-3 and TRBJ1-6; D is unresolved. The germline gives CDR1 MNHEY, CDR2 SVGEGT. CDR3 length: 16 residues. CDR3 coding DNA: TGTGCCAGCATAACCGGGATAGGGAGATCTAATTCATCCCTCCACTTT. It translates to CASITGIGRSNSSLHF.

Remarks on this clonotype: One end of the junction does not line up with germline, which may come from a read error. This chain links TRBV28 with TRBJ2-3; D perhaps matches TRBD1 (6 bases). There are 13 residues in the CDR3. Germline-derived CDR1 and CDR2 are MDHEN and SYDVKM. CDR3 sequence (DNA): TGTGCCAGCGGACCAGGGGACACAGATACGCACTATTTT. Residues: CASGPGDTDTHYF.

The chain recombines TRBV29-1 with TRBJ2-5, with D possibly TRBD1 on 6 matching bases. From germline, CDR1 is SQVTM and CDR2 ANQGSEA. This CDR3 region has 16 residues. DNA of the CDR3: TGCGGCGCCAAGCCTTACTTCCAGACAGGTCAAGAGACCCAGTACTTC. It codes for CGAKPYFQTGQETQYF. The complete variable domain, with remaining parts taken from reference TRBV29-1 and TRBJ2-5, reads SAVISQKPSRDICQRGTSLTIQCQVDSQVTMMFWYRQQPGQSLTLIATANQGSEATYESGFVIDKFPISRPNLTFSTLTVSNMSPEDSSIYLCGAKPYFQTGQETQYFGPGTRLLVL.

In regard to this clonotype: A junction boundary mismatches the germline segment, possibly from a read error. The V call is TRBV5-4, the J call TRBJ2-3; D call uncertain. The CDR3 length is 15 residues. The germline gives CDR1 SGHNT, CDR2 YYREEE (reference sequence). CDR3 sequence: CASILSQTHTDTQFF. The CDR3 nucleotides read TGTGCCAGCATCCTGTCCCAGACACATACAGATACGCAGTTTTTT.

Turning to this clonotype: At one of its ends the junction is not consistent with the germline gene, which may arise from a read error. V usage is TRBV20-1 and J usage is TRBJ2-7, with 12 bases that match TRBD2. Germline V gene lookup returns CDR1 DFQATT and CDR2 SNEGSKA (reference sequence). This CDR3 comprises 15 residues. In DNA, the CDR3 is TGTAGTGTTAGAGCAGGACTAGCGGGGACCTACGAGCATTACTTC. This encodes CSVRAGLAGTYEHYF.

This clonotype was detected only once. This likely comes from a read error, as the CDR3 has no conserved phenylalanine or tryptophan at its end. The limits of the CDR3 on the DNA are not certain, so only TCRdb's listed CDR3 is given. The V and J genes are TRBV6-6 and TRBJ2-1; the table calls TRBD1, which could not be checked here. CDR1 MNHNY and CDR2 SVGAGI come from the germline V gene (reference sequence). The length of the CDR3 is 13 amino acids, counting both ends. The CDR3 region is CASSSQGSGELFL.

This CDR3 reads CAIRLVGTGVARELFF. CDR3 DNA: TGTGCCATCAGACTAGTGGGCACAGGGGTTGCCAGGGAGCTGTTTTTT. This rearrangement joins TRBV11-2 to TRBJ2-2, with D possibly matching TRBD1 (7 bases). Germline V gives CDR1 SGHAT, CDR2 FQNNGV. The CDR3 has 16 amino acids. The germline V and J ends were trimmed by 10 bases and 9 bases, with 27 bases remaining between them. Full variable domain (missing parts from reference TRBV11-2 and TRBJ2-2): EAGVAQSPRYKIIEKRQSVAFWCNPISGHATLYWYQQILGQGPKLLIQFQNNGVVDDSQLPKDRFSAERLKGVDSTLKIQPAKLEDSAVYLCAIRLVGTGVARELFFGEGSRLTVL.

The DNA of the CDR3 is TGTGCCAGCAGTCCCGCTTGGGGGGGGCGTGAGAATGAGCAGTTCTTC. Its translation: CASSPAWGGRENEQFF. The chain recombines TRBV12-3 or TRBV12-4 with TRBJ2-1; D is perhaps TRBD2 (7 bases). The CDR3 consists of 16 residues. Trimming removed 5 bases from V and 7 bases from J, with 21 bases in between.

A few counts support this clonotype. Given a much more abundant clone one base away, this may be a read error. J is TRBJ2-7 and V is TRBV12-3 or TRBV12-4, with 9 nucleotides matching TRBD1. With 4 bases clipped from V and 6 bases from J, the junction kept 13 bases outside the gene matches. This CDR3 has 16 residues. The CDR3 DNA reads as TGTGCCAGCAGTTCAGCGTCGGGGACAGGGAGCATCGAGCAGTACTTC. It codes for CASSSASGTGSIEQYF.

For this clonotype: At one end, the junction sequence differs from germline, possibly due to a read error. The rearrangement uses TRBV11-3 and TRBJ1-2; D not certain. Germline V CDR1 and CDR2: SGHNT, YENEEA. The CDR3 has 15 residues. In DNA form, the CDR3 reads TGTGTCAGCAGGTTAGAACAAGGACGGACCTATGGCTACACCTTC. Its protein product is CVSRLEQGRTYGYTF.

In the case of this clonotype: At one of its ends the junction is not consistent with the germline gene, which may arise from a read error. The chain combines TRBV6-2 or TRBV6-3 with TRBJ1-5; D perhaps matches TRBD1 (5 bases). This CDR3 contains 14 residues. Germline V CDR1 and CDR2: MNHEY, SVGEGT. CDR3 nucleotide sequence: TGTGCCAGCAGTTTCCACAGGTTATATCAGCCCCAACATTTT. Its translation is CASSFHRLYQPQHF.

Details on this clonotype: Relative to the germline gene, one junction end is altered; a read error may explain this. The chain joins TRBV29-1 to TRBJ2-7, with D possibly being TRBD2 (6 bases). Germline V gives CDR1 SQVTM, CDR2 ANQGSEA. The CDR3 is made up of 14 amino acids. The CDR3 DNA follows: TGCATCGTTGAAAGGGCGGGGCTGACCTACGAGCAGTACTTC. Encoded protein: CIVERAGLTYEQYF.

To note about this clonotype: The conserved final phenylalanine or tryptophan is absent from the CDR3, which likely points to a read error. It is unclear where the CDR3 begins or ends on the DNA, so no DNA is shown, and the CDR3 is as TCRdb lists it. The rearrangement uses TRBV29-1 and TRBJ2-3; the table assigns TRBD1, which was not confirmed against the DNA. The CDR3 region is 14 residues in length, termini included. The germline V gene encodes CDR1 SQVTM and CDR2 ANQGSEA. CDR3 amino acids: CSVAGTSSTDTQYI.

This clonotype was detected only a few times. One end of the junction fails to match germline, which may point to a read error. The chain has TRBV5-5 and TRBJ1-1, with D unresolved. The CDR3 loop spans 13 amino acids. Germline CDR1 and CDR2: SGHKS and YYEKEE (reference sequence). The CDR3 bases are TGTGCTAGCAGCTTAGGGCTGAACAATGAAACTTTCTTT. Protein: CASSLGLNNETFF.

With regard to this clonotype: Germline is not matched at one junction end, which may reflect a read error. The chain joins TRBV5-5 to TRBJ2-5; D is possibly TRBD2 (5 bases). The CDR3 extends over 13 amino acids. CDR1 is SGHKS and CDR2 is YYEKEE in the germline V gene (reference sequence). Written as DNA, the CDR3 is TGTTTCAGCGGCTTGGTCAGTCCGGAGACCCAGTATTTC. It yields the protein CFSGLVSPETQYF.

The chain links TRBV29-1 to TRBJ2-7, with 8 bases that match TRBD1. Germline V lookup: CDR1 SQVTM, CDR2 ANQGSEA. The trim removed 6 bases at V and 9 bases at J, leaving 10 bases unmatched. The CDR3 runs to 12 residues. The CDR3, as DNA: TGCAGCGTCGGGCAGGGGGCCTATGGGCAGTACTTC. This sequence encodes CSVGQGAYGQYF.

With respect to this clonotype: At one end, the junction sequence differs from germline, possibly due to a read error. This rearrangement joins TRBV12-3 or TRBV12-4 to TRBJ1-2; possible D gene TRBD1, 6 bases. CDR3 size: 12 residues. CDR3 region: CAGSLTGYDYTF. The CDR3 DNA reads TGTGCCGGCAGTTTGACAGGATATGACTACACCTTC.

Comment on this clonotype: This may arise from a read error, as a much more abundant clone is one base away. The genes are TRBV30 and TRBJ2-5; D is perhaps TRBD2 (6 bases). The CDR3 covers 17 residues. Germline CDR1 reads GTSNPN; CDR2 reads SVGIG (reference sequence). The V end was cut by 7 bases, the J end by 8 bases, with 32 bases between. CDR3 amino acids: CASPLSPGDSREDTQYF. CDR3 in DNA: TGTGCCTCACCACTTTCCCCGGGGGACTCAAGGGAGGACACCCAGTACTTC.

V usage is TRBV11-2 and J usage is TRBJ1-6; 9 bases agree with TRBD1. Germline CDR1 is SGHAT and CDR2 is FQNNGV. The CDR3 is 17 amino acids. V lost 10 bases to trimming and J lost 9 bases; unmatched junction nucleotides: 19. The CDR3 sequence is CATSEWDRAPSSSPLHF. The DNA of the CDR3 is TGTGCCACTAGCGAATGGGACAGGGCCCCTTCTAGTTCACCCCTCCACTTT.

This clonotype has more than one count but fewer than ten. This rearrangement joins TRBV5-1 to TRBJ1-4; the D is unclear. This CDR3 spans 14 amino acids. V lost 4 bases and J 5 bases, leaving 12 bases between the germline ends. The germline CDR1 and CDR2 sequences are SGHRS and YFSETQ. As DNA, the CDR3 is TGCGCCAGCAGCAGAGAAACGAAGAATGAAAAACTGTTTTTT. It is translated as CASSRETKNEKLFF.

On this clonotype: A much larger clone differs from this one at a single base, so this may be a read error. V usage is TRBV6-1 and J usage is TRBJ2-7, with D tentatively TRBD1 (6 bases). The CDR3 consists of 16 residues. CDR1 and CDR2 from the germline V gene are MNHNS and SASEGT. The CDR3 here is CVSSENFIDRSYEQYF. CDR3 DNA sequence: TGTGTCAGCAGTGAAAATTTTATTGACAGGTCCTACGAGCAGTACTTC.

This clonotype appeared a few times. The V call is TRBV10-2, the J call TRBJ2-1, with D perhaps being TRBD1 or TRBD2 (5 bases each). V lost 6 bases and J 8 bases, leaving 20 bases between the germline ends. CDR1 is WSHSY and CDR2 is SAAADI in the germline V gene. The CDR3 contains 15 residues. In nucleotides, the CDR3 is TGCGCCAGCAGGCCCCCGGGACCCTCTTCTTATGAGCAGTTCTTC. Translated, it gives CASRPPGPSSYEQFF.

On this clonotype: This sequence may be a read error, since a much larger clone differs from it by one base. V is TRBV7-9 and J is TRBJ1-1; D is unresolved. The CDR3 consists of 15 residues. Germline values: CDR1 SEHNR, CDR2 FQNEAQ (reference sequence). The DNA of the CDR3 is TGTGCCAGCAGCAACGTAGTACAGTGGAACAATGAAGCTTTCTTT. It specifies CASSNVVQWNNEAFF.

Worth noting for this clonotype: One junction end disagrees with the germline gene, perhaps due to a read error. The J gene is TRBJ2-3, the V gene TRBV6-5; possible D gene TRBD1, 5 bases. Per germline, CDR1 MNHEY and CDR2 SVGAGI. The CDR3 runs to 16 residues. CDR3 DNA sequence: TGTGCCAGCAGTTACTCTCAGGGTAGGAGCACAGATATGCAGTATTTT. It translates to CASSYSQGRSTDMQYF.

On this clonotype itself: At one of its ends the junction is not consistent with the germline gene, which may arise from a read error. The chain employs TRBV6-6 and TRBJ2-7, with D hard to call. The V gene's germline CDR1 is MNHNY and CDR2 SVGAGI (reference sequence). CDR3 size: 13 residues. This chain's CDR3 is CASLSARDYEHYF. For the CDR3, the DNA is TGTGCCAGCCTGTCGGCACGTGATTACGAGCATTACTTC.